One TCR beta chain is described in this entry. Its antigen is undetermined. These data belong to a study of cytomegalovirus exposure and HLA in healthy donors. Broader study findings: Listed as cytomegalovirus-associated were around 160 TCR beta chains. In an earlier analysis, in 540 or so donors, most V segments appeared productive either ~90% or ~30% of the time. Later work showed greater clonal expansion in HLA-associated TCR beta chains than in equally common others.

60 Vbeta and 13 Jbeta primers were used in PCR. In the original analysis: The count from a later analysis was 79 million or so unique TCR beta chains, 9 million to 12 million of them shared. The assay was immunoSEQ multiplex PCR, and TCRdb's table has in-frame clones only and misses some. V and J calls plus clone size are reproduced from that table; the DNA served to infer D and trimming. The table includes roughly 200,000 clones, roughly 84% detected once. V lost 5 bases and J 1 base, leaving 5 bases between the germline ends. The germline V gene encodes CDR1 MGHDK and CDR2 SYGVNS. The CDR3 is 12 residues long.

V and J are TRBV25-1 and TRBJ1-1; unclear D gene. The material sequenced was PBMCs. This TCR came from a man aged 50 or older in good health and CMV-seronegative. The CDR3 protein is CASSPGNTEAFF. The CDR3 DNA reads TGTGCCAGCAGTCCGGGGAACACTGAAGCTTTCTTT.